Sequencing of this T cell receptor beta chain was carried out in a study of blood T cell repertoires in COVID-19 (dated by TCRdb to the early 2020s). About the investigation overall: The collaborator samples originated in the United States, Italy and Spain and spanned the acute and convalescent phases of COVID-19. HLA class I and class II types, where available, came from metadata supplied by the sample provider rather than from assay-based typing. Sample metadata almost always included a de-identified subject ID, COVID-19 status, age in years and sex. The material from the prospective study consisted of cDNA or gDNA derived from T cells, B-cell-depleted T cells, or PBMCs. The repertoires were made available in a free public database intended to serve as a resource for research on the immune response to SARS-CoV-2. Deeply sampled blood TCRbeta repertoires from subjects exposed to, actively infected with, or recovered from COVID-19 were included in the dataset. Samples came from the ongoing ImmuneRACE study (first 160 participants) plus 1,254 subjects from 6 global collaborators.

One collaborating source in Seattle enrolled patients while the patients were actively infected and followed the patients over time throughout the course of disease. Each collaborating institution followed its own protocols to collect whole blood in K2EDTA tubes. For TCRbeta analysis, collaborator samples were shipped as frozen whole blood, as isolated PBMCs, or as DNA extracted from either sample type. Concerning this clone itself: It lacks a known antigen. No base quality values were provided; no much bigger clone lies one nucleotide off.

The immunoSEQ Assay, a bias-controlled multiplex PCR, was used to amplify TCRbeta CDR3 regions from genomic DNA. Under the source paper's analysis protocol: Within the assay, amplification of reference gene primers was used to estimate how many nucleated cells each sample contained. Sequence reads were collapsed and filtered to measure the absolute abundance of every unique TCRbeta CDR3 rearrangement. For each sample, productive Simpson clonality was calculated as the square root of Simpson's diversity index across productive rearrangements. TCRdb holds this immuneACCESS table with in-frame rearrangements only. Some clones are missing; in checked studies, unresolved V genes explain under half, and the rest has no known cause. V, J and clone size derive from that table, while D and trimming were established from the DNA sequence. The sample has 200,000 to 250,000 clones on record, 65% to 85% of them singletons. Of the sample, over 1% falls within the top ten clones.

The CDR3 measures 17 amino acids from cysteine to phenylalanine. Only the CDR3 DNA is retained, 51 bases long and in frame from the first base. CDR1 and CDR2 are read off the germline V gene (reference sequence) as SEHNR and FQNEAQ. V and J are truncated by 5 bases and 3 bases respectively, leaving an intervening sequence of 23 bases. What the study reported, not specific to this receptor: Clinical and demographic metadata were provided uncurated, with the amount varying by source and participant.

In this chain, TRBV7-9 is recombined with TRBJ2-7, with TRBD1 perhaps the D gene, on 6 matching bases. The specimen was peripheral blood. The receptor was isolated from a woman aged 25 to 39 with COVID-19, enrolled during active disease. CDR3 sequence: CASSPHSRTVISYEQYF. The base sequence is TGTGCCAGCAGCCCCCATTCCCGGACAGTAATAAGCTACGAGCAGTACTTC.